This entry features one T cell receptor beta chain sequence. The data originate from a study of T cell responses to AZD1222 COVID-19 vaccine. Libraries were prepared by immunoSEQ multiplex PCR; TCRdb keeps only in-frame clonotypes and omits some of them. The sample records tens of thousands of clones, 90% being singletons. The source of this sequence is an adult who received the AZD1222 COVID-19 vaccine. Sequenced material: peripheral blood, taken 28 days after the second AZD1222 dose.

CDR3: CASSTTGRSFF. Here the CDR3 DNA reads TGTGCCAGCAGTACGACAGGGAGATCTTTCTTT. The V and J genes are TRBV6-5 and TRBJ1-1; 7 bases are a match to TRBD1. The CDR3 contains 11 residues. Trimming at V came to 5 bases and at J to 12 bases, leaving 6 bases not matched to a gene. Germline-derived CDR1 and CDR2 are MNHEY and SVGAGI.